The T cell receptor beta chain described here comes from a study of T cells in Graves' hyperthyroidism and ophthalmopathy. Points from the study as a whole: Blood also carried most thyroid clonotypes expanded above 0.001.

Amplified regions were TCR beta CDR3 sequences from RNA transcripts. The TCR CDR3 first-round RT-PCR relied on the HTBI primer set. TCRdb re-analysed the multiplex PCR reads in MiXCR, keeping a single row per CDR3 protein. The table includes about 660,000 distinct CDR3 sequences, 45% detected once. Ten or more counts support this clonotype. Its antigen is unidentified. Diagnoses were made from clinical symptoms, serum measures (thyroxine and TRAb), thyroid ultrasound and orbital computed tomography. Sequenced input: peripheral blood or thyroid tissue (not recorded which). The TCR was taken from an adult man with Graves' disease, either hyperthyroidism or ophthalmopathy (not recorded which).

This CDR3 is CASSLVQGQDYEQYF. CDR3 in DNA: TGTGCCAGCAGCTTAGTCCAGGGACAGGACTACGAGCAGTACTTC. The chain has TRBV7-9 and TRBJ2-7; 8 bases map to TRBD1. The CDR3 covers 15 residues. With 1 base clipped from V and 3 bases from J, the junction kept 5 bases outside the gene matches. The germline CDR1 and CDR2 sequences are SEHNR and FQNEAQ (reference sequence).